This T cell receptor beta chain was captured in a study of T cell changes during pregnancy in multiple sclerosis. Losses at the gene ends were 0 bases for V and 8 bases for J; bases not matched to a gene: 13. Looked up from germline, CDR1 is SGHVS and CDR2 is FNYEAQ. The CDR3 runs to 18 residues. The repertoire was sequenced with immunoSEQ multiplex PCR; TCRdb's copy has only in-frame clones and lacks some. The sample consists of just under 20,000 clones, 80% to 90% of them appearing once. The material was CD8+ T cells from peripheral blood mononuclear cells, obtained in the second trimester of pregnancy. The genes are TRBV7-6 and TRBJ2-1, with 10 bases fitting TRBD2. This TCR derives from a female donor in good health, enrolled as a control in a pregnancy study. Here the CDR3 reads CASSLAPLLAGPMDEQFF. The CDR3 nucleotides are TGTGCCAGCAGCTTAGCGCCCCTACTAGCGGGACCTATGGATGAGCAGTTCTTC.